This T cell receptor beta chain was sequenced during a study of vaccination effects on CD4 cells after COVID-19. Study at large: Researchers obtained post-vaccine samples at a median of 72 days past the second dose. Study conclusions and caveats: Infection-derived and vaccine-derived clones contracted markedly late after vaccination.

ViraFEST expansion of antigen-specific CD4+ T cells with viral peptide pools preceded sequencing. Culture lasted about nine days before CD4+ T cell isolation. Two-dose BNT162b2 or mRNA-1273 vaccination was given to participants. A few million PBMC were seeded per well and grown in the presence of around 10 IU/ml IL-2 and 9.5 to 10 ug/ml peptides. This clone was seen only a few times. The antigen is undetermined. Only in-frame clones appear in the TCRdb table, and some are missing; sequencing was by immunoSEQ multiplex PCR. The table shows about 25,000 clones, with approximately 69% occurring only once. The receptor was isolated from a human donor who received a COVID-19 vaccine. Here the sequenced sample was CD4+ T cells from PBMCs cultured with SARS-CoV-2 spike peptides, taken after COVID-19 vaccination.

The CDR3 spells CASTGQGNGEQYF. CDR3 coding DNA: TGTGCCAGCACCGGACAGGGCAACGGCGAGCAGTACTTC. The genes are TRBV27 and TRBJ2-7; 8 nucleotides match TRBD1. CDR3 size: 13 residues. The germline V gene has CDR1 MNHEY and CDR2 SMNVEV (reference sequence). J gave up 6 bases and V 7 bases, and 8 bases lay outside the gene matches.